Here is one T cell receptor (beta chain) with its context. Everyone who took part was roughly 18 to 89 years old, and they came from about 25 US areas. A PCR-confirmed or clinician-diagnosed COVID-19 case had contacted exposed participants within 2 weeks of entry. This entry belongs to a study of blood T cell repertoires in COVID-19. On the study more broadly: The samples span acute and convalescent COVID-19 from the United States, Italy and Spain.

Germline loops: CDR1 LNHDA, CDR2 SQIVND (reference sequence). This CDR3 is built from 14 residues. V was clipped by 11 bases and J by 0 bases; unmatched bases: 7. Clones were read by immunoSEQ multiplex PCR, and TCRdb kept only the in-frame ones, dropping some. This table holds more than 350,000 clones, roughly 90% found once. V and J are TRBV19 and TRBJ1-5, with TRBD1 matching 7 bases. The clonotype was recovered from a woman aged 18-35 years who had been exposed to COVID-19. The sequencing input was PBMCs or T cells enriched from blood (not recorded which). The CDR3 here is CACGTEYSNQPQHF. Here the CDR3 DNA reads TGTGCCTGCGGGACAGAGTATAGCAATCAGCCCCAGCATTTT.